Sequencing of this TCR beta chain was carried out in a study of shared clonotypes between healthy human individuals. With respect to this clone: Other nucleotide sequences in the sample specify the same CDR3.

Selected positively for CCR7 and CD45RO-negative, naive CD8 cells excluded terminally differentiated effector memory CD45RA+ cells. Profiling relied on immunoSEQ multiplex PCR, and the TCRdb table lists in-frame clones only, not all of them. The sample includes about 870,000 clones, about 91% of them seen just once. This CDR3 has 15 residues. In germline, CDR1 is SGHKS, CDR2 YYEKEE (reference sequence). V gave up 0 bases and J gave up 0 bases, with 10 bases separating them. The rearrangement uses TRBV5-5 and TRBJ2-7, with D perhaps matching TRBD1 (6 bases). The sample consisted of naive CD8+ T cells sorted from blood. The source is a man aged 25 to 45 in good health. The CDR3 loop reads CASSLGQVSSYEQYF. Here the CDR3 DNA reads TGTGCCAGCAGCTTGGGACAGGTGAGCTCCTACGAGCAGTACTTC.